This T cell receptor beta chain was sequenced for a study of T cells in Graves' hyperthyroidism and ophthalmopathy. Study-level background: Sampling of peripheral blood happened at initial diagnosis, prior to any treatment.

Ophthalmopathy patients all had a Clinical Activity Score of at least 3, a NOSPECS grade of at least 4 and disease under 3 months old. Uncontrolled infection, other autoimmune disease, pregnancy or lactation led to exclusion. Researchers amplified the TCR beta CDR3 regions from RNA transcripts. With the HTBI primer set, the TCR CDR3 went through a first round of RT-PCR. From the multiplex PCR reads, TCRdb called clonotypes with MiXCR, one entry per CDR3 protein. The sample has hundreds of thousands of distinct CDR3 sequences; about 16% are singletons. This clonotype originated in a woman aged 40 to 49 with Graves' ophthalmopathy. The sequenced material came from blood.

The CDR3 region is CSASEGRGGADTQYF. CDR3 DNA: TGCAGTGCTTCCGAGGGGAGAGGGGGAGCAGATACGCAGTATTTT. The V gene is TRBV20-1, the J gene TRBJ2-3; maybe TRBD1 (6 bases). The germline V gene encodes CDR1 DFQATT and CDR2 SNEGSKA (reference sequence). V was trimmed by 5 bases and J by 4 bases, leaving 19 bases between them. The CDR3 has 15 amino acids.